This T cell receptor beta chain was recovered during a study of shared T cell receptors in the human thymus (TCRdb year 2021). For the study in its entirety: The study examined how self-reactive, shared T-cell receptor alpha chains are generated in the human thymus.

The library was generated by the immunoSEQ multiplex PCR assay. TCRdb re-hosts the immuneACCESS table, in-frame sequences only. Its copies lack some clones; in the studies checked, an unresolved V gene accounts for under half of them, and the cause for the rest is not known. Within this sample are some 720,000 clones, with over 75% of them counted one time only. Clones ranked in the top ten supply approximately 0.01% of the sample. Turning to this clone: Its antigen target is currently unknown. No much larger clone exists at a distance of one base, and base qualities are not known.

Spanning cysteine to phenylalanine, the CDR3 consists of 13 amino acids. Of all the DNA, just the CDR3 is kept, 39 bases in frame from base 1. V and J lose 7 bases and 1 base, and a span of 11 bases separates them. According to the germline V gene (reference sequence), CDR1 reads LNHDA and CDR2 reads SQIVND. The same sample was also studied in work on human thymus T cells. The second publication reports: Donors were immunologically healthy infants undergoing open corrective cardiac surgery for congenital heart defects in Finland. The thymus tissue came from surgical resects taken out during corrective cardiac surgery. Both the thymic and the peripheral blood repertoires appeared to show biased V and J gene segment usage. The related research reported highly overlapping thymic TCR repertoires among unrelated individuals. The study characterized TCR alpha and beta repertoires from seven to nine infant thymus samples and a few related peripheral blood samples. The infant donors were about 7 to 244 days old, and the cohort included about 6 males and a couple of females. After being mechanically released from the tissue, thymocytes were kept at -70 degrees C in pellets of about 9.5-30 million cells. Genomic DNA was extracted from frozen cell pellets with a QIAsymphony instrument. TCRB and TCRAD loci were amplified from a standardized quantity of quality-controlled genomic DNA using the immunoSEQ multiplex PCR assay. The V(D)J region was spanned by amplicons of a length sufficient to cover the CDR3 and to identify V and J genes. Through the commercial immunoSEQ service, the amplicons were sequenced on an Illumina platform. Primer bias and sequencing errors were corrected using previously described methods, and TCRAD and TCRB definitions followed the IMGT database. immunoSEQ Analyzer 3.0 and VDJTools were used for repertoire analysis, which covered basic statistics, V/J segment usage, diversity estimates, rarefaction and pairwise overlap. To estimate diversity, the Chao1, ChaoE, Efron-Thisted, Shannon and inverse Simpson indices were applied, and diversity was also estimated on datasets down-sampled to the smallest sample. Repertoire overlap was assessed by strict matching of CDR3 nucleotide sequence, V gene and J gene, and clustering was done by Jaccard-based multidimensional scaling. On average, thymus samples gave roughly 800,000 unique TCRB clonotypes, whereas blood samples gave roughly 80,000.

Sequenced material: thymocytes. The chain employs TRBV19 and TRBJ2-7; the D gene is perhaps TRBD1, on 6 matching bases. The receptor's source is a boy less than two years old with a congenital heart defect. Donor details come from another sample of the same person, matched by shared clones. The CDR3 region reads CASNRGQSYEQYF. In nucleotides, the sequence is TGTGCCAGTAACAGAGGACAGTCCTACGAGCAGTACTTC.